This T cell receptor (beta chain) was profiled in a study of T cell responses to AZD1222 COVID-19 vaccine. Study as a whole: Both about-4-week and about-12-week second-dose recipients were combined.

Germline values: CDR1 ENHRY, CDR2 SYGVKD. The V gene lost 6 bases and the J gene lost 10 bases, with 18 bases spanning the gap. The CDR3 extends over 13 amino acids. Sequencing was performed with immunoSEQ multiplex PCR; in TCRdb, only in-frame clones are kept and a portion is missing. Among 100,000 to 150,000 clones, over 90% were seen once, and the ten largest hold 5.4%. The sequencing used peripheral blood, collected on day 0 of AZD1222 vaccination. The rearrangement joins TRBV10-3 to TRBJ1-1, with D possibly TRBD1 on 6 matching bases. The sequence was collected from an adult in good health. The CDR3 loop is CAISVNQGRGAFF. The CDR3 DNA follows: TGTGCCATCAGCGTAAACCAGGGGAGAGGAGCTTTCTTT.